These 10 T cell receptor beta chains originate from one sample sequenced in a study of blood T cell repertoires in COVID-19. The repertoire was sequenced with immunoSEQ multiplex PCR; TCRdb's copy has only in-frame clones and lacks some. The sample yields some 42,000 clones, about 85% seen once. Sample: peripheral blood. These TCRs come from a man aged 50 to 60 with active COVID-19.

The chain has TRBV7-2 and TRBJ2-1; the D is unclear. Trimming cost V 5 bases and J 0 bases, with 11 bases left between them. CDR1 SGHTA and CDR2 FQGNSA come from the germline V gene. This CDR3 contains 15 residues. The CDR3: CASSPTDISYNEQFF. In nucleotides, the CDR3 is TGTGCCAGCAGCCCGACCGACATCTCCTACAATGAGCAGTTCTTC.

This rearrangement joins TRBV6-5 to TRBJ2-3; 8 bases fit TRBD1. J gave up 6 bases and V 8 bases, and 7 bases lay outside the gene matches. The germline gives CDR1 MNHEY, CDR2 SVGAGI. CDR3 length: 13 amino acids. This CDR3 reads CASSGQGGDTQYF. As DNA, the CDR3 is TGTGCCAGCTCTGGACAGGGTGGGGATACGCAGTATTTT.

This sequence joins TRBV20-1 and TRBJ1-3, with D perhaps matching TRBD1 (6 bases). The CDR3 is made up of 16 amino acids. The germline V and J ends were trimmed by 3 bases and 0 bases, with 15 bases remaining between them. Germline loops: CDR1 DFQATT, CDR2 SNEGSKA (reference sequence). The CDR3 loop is CSASPSTGHSGNTIYF. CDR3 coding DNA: TGCAGTGCTAGTCCCTCCACAGGGCACTCTGGAAACACCATATATTTT.

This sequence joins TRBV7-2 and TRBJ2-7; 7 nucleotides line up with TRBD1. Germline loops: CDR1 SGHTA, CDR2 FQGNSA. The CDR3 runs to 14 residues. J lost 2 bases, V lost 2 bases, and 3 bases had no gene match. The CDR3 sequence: CASSLYRGPYEQYF. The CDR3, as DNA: TGTGCCAGCAGCTTATATAGGGGGCCCTACGAGCAGTACTTC.

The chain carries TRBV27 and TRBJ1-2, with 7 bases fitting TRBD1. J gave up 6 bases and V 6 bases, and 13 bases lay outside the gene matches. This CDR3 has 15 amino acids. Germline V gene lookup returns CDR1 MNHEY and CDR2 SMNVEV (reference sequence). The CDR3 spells CASSSKGAKIHGYTF. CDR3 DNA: TGTGCCAGCAGCTCAAAGGGGGCGAAGATTCATGGCTACACCTTC.

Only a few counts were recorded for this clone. For the CDR3, the DNA is TGCGCCAGCAGCCAAGATATACAGAAGGTCGAGCAGTACTTC. This gives the protein CASSQDIQKVEQYF. The V gene is TRBV4-1, the J gene TRBJ2-7; no definite D call. Germline CDR1 and CDR2: MGHRA and YSYEKL. V was pared by 0 bases and J by 6 bases, with 12 bases between. CDR3 size: 14 residues.

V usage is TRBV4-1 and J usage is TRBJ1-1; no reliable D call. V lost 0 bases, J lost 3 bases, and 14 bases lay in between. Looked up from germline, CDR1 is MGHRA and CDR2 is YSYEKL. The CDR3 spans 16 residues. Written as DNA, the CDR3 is TGCGCCAGCAGCCAAGATGGCGGGGTTGTTTACACTGAAGCTTTCTTT. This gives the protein CASSQDGGVVYTEAFF.

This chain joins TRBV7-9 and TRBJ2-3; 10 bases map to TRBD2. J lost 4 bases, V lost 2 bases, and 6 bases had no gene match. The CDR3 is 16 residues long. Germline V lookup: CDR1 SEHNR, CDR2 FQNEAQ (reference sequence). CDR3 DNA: TGTGCCAGCAGCTTACTAGCGGGGGTGTCGCCAGATACGCAGTATTTT. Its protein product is CASSLLAGVSPDTQYF.

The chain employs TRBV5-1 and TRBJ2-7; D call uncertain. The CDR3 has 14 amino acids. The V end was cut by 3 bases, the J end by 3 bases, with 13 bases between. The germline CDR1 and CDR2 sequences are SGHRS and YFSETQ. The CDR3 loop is CASSSTPDFYEQYF. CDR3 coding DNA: TGCGCCAGCAGCTCGACCCCTGACTTCTACGAGCAGTACTTC.

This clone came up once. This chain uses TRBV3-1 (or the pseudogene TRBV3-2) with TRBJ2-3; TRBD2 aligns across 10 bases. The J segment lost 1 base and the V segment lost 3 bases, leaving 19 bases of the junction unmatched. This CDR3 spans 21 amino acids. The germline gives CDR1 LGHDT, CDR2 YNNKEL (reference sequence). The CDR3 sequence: CASSHLPARTSGAGGTDTQYF. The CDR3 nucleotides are TGTGCCAGCAGCCACCTCCCGGCAAGGACTAGCGGAGCAGGAGGCACAGATACGCAGTATTTT.